This paragraph covers one TCR beta chain sequence. Antigen unknown. This probably arose from a read error, given a far larger clone one base away. The CDR3 has 12 amino acids. Germline assignment: CDR1 SGHAT and CDR2 FQNNGV. The repertoire was sequenced with immunoSEQ multiplex PCR; TCRdb's copy has only in-frame clones and lacks some. The table shows under 13,000 clones, with about 90% occurring only once. This sample is part of a study of Tregs in tolerant kidney transplant recipients. In the study overall: Sorted recipient Tregs were expanded on donor B cells with IL-2, restimulated day 11. Sorting after B cell culture yielded CD25+CD127- and 4-1BB+CD40L- CD4+ cells. The study's findings and limits: Tolerant patients' donor-specific Tregs expanded beyond overall Tregs, suggesting antigen-driven growth.

The sample here was Tregs from blood cultured with allogeneic cells, taken before the transplant. V gene TRBV11-2 combines with J gene TRBJ2-2; unclear D gene. The TCR sequence derives from a human patient who received a combined kidney and bone marrow transplant. CDR3 DNA: TGTGCCAGCAGCCTATACACCAGGGAGCTGTTTTTT. This gives the protein CASSLYTRELFF.